One and the same sample provided the 5 T cell receptor beta chains below, sequenced in a study of cytotoxic CD8 clonotypes in ibrutinib-treated CLL. Measured with immunoSEQ multiplex PCR; TCRdb has only the in-frame clones, and not every one. Of roughly 42,000 clones listed, approximately 70% were seen once; the top ten hold 20% to 25%. The specimen comprised PBMCs, sampled after 24 months of ibrutinib treatment. These receptors were collected from a human donor with chronic lymphocytic leukemia.

This clone turned up a few times. The chain links TRBV6-1 to TRBJ2-7; tentatively, D is TRBD1 (5 bases). The CDR3 is 14 amino acids. From germline, CDR1 is MNHNS and CDR2 SASEGT. Trimming cost V 8 bases and J 0 bases, with 14 bases left between them. The CDR3 loop is CASQSIDSSYEQYF. CDR3 DNA: TGTGCCAGCCAATCTATCGACAGCTCCTACGAGCAGTACTTC.

This clone was seen a few times. The J gene is TRBJ2-6, the V gene TRBV5-4; 9 bases align to TRBD1. Per the germline V gene, CDR1 is SGHNT and CDR2 is YYREEE (reference sequence). The CDR3 has 17 residues. Trimming at V came to 0 bases and at J to 2 bases, leaving 3 bases not matched to a gene. CDR3 nucleotides: TGTGCCAGCAGCTTGGGTAGGACAGGGGCTGGGGCCAACGTCCTGACTTTC. The encoded protein is CASSLGRTGAGANVLTF.

V is TRBV11-2 and J is TRBJ2-7, with 8 positions matching TRBD1. Germline values: CDR1 SGHAT, CDR2 FQNNGV. The CDR3 consists of 14 residues. V was clipped by 6 bases and J by 3 bases; unmatched bases: 7. For the CDR3, the DNA is TGTGCCAGCAGGGGAACAGGGGGTAGCTACGAGCAGTACTTC. Protein product: CASRGTGGSYEQYF.

The chain uses TRBV30 and TRBJ2-7; 8 nucleotides match TRBD1. Trimming removed 0 bases from V and 0 bases from J; junction bases left unmatched: 7. CDR3 length: 16 amino acids. Germline V CDR1 and CDR2: GTSNPN, SVGIG (reference sequence). The DNA of the CDR3 is TGTGCCTGGAGTGTCCGGTGGACAGGGCGCTCCTACGAGCAGTACTTC. Translating it yields CAWSVRWTGRSYEQYF.

The chain uses TRBV9 and TRBJ1-1; TRBD1 aligns across 9 bases. The germline V gene encodes CDR1 SGDLS and CDR2 YYNGEE. J lost 4 bases, V lost 4 bases, and 11 bases had no gene match. The CDR3 spans 16 residues. CDR3 region: CASSTRDRVIGTEAFF. CDR3 bases: TGTGCCAGCAGCACCCGGGACAGGGTAATTGGCACTGAAGCTTTCTTT.